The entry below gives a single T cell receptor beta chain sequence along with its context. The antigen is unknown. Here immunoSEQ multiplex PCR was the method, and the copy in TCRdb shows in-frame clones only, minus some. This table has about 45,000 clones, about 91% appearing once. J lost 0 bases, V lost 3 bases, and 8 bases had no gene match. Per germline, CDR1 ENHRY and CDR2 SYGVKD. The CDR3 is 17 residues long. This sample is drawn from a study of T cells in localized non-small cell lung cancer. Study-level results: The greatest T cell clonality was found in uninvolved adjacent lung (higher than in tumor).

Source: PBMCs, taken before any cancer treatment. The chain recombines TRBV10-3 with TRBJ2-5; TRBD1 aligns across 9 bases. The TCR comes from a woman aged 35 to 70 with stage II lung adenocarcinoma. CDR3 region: CAISDPLTGGDQETQYF. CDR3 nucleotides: TGTGCCATCAGTGATCCGTTGACAGGGGGGGACCAAGAGACCCAGTACTTC.